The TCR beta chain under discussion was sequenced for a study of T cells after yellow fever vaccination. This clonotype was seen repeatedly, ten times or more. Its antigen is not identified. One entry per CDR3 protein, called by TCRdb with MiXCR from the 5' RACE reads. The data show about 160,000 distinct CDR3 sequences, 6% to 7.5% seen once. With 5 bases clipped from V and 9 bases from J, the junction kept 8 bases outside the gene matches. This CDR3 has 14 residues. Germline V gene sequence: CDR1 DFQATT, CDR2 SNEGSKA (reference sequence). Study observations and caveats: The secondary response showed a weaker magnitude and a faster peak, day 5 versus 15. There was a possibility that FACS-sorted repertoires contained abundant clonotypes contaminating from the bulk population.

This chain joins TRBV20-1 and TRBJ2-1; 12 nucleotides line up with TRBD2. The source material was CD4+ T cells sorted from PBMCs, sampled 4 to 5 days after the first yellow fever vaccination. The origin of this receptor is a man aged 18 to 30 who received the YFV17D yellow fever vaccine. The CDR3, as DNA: TGCAGTGCTGACCGGACTAGCGGGGCGGGTGAGCAGTTCTTC. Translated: CSADRTSGAGEQFF.